The clone carrying this T cell receptor (beta chain) showed up just a few times. CDR3 length equals 16 residues. Germline CDR1 and CDR2: SGHRS and YFSETQ. The V gene lost 0 bases and the J gene lost 2 bases, with 11 bases spanning the gap. A single record per CDR3 protein comes from TCRdb applying MiXCR to the 5' RACE reads. The sample contains about 210,000 distinct CDR3 sequences, roughly 10% of which appear only once. Everyone who donated was a healthy Caucasian. These data are taken from a study of identical twins. This receptor was taken from a young woman in good health. Sample: memory (CD45RO+) T cells sorted from blood. V usage is TRBV5-1 and J usage is TRBJ1-4, with D possibly TRBD1 on 5 matching bases. CDR3 in amino acids: CASSLDLGATNEKLFF. CDR3 DNA: TGCGCCAGCAGCTTGGATTTAGGGGCCACTAATGAAAAACTGTTTTTT.